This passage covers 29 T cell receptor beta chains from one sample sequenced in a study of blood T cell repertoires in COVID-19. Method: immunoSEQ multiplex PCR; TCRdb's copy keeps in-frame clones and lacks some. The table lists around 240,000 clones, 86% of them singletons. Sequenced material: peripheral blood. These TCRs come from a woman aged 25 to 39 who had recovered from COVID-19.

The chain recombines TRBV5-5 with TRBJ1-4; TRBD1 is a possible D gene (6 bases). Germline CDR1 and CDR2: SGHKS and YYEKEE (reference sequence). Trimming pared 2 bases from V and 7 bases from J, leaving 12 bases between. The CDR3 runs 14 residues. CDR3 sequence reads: CASSFGGQVEKLFF. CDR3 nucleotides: TGTGCCAGCAGCTTCGGGGGGCAGGTTGAAAAACTGTTTTTT.

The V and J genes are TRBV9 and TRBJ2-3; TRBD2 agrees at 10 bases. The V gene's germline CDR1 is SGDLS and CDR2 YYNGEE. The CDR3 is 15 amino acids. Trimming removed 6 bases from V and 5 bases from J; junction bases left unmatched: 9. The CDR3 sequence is CASNRGERGGDTQYF. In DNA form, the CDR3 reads TGTGCCAGCAACAGAGGGGAGCGGGGGGGAGATACGCAGTATTTT. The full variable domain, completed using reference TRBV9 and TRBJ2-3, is DSGVTQTPKHLITATGQRVTLRCSPRSGDLSVYWYQQSLDQGLQFLIQYYNGEERAKGNILERFSAQQFPDLHSELNLSSLELGDSALYFCASNRGERGGDTQYFGPGTRLTVL.

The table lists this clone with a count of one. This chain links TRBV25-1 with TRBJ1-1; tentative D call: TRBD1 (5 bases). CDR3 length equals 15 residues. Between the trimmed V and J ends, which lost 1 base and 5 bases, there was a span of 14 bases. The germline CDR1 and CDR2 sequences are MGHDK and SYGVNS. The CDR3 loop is CASSESKQGGTEAFF. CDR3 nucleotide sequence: TGTGCCAGCAGTGAATCGAAGCAGGGAGGAACTGAAGCTTTCTTT.

The CDR3 DNA reads TGTGCCAGCGCTGGGGACAGACGGCTGGAAAAACTGTTTTTT. Translated: CASAGDRRLEKLFF. The rearrangement links TRBV6-5 to TRBJ1-4; 7 nucleotides agree with TRBD1. The CDR3 spans 14 residues. CDR1 is MNHEY, CDR2 SVGAGI, per germline. The V gene end was trimmed by 8 bases and the J gene end by 8 bases; junction bases not matched to a gene: 11.

CDR3 sequence reads: CASRGVGSSGNTIYF. In DNA form, the CDR3 reads TGTGCCAGCAGAGGGGTGGGCAGCTCTGGAAACACCATATATTTT. This chain uses TRBV27 with TRBJ1-3; a weak D match, TRBD1 (5 bases). Germline CDR1 and CDR2: MNHEY and SMNVEV (reference sequence). The CDR3 is made up of 15 amino acids. The V end lost 6 bases, the J end lost 0 bases, and 12 bases lay between the germline ends.

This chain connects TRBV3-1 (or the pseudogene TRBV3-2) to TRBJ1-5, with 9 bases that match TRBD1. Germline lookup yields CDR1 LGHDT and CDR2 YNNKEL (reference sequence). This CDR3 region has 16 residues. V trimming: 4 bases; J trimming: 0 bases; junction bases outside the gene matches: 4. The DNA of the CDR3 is TGTGCCAGCAGCCCCGGGACAGGGTATAGCAATCAGCCCCAGCATTTT. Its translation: CASSPGTGYSNQPQHF.

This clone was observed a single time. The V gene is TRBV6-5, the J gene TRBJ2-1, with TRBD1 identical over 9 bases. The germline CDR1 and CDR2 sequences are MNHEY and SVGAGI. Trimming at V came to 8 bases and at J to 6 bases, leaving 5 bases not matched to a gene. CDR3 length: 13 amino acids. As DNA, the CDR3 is TGTGCCAGCCGACAGGGGGTAAGCAATGAGCAGTTCTTC. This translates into CASRQGVSNEQFF.

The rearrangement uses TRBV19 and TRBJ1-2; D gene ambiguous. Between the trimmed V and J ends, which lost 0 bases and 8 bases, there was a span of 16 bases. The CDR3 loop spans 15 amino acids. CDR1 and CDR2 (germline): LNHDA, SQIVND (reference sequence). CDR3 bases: TGTGCCAGTAGTATAGATCTGAAGAATCCGGGGGGCTACACCTTC. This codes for CASSIDLKNPGGYTF.

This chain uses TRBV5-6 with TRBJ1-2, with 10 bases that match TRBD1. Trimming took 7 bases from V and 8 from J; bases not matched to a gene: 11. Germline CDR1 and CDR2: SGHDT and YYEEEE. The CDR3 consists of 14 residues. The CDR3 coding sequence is TGTGCCAGCCACCCGACGGGACAGGGGCTGGGCTACACCTTC. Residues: CASHPTGQGLGYTF.

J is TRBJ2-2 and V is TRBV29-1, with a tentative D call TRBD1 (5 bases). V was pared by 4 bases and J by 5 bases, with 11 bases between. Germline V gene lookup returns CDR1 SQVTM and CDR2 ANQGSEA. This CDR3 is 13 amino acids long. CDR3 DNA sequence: TGCAGCGTTGGGCAGGGTTTAACCGGGGAGCTGTTTTTT. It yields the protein CSVGQGLTGELFF.

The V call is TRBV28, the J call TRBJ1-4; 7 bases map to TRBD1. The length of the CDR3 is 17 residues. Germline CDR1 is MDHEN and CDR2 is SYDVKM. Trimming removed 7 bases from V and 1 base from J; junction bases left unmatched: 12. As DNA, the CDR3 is TGTGCCAGCAACCCTCACAGGGGCAGGGGAACTAATGAAAAACTGTTTTTT. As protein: CASNPHRGRGTNEKLFF.

The CDR3 sequence: CASSYLEGSDTQYF. The CDR3 DNA reads TGTGCCAGCAGCTACCTAGAGGGCTCAGATACGCAGTATTTT. This rearrangement joins TRBV5-5 to TRBJ2-3; possibly TRBD2 for D (5 bases). The germline V gene encodes CDR1 SGHKS and CDR2 YYEKEE (reference sequence). Deletions cut 3 bases from V and 4 bases from J, with 12 bases between. The CDR3 covers 14 residues. Looking up the rest from reference TRBV5-5 and TRBJ2-3 gives the full variable domain: DAGVTQSPTHLIKTRGQQVTLRCSPISGHKSVSWYQQVLGQGPQFIFQYYEKEERGRGNFPDRFSARQFPNYSSELNVNALLLGDSALYLCASSYLEGSDTQYFGPGTRLTVL.

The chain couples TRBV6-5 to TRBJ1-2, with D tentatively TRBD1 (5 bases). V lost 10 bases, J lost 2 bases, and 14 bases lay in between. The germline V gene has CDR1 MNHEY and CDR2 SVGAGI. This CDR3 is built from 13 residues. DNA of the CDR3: TGTGCCATCGTGGACATGCAGAACTATGGCTACACCTTC. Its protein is CAIVDMQNYGYTF.

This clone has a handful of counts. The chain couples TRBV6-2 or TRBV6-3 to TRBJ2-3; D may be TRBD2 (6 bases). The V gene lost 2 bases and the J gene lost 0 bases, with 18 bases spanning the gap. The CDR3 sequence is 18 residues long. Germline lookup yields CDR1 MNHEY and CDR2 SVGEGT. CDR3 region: CASSYGLMGGYSTDTQYF. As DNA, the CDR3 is TGTGCCAGCAGTTACGGTCTTATGGGGGGATATAGCACAGATACGCAGTATTTT.

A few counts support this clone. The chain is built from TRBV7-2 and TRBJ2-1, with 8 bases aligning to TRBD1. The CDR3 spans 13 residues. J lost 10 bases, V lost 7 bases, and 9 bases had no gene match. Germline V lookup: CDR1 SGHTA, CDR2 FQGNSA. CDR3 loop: CASTLDRAGEQFF. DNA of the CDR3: TGTGCCAGCACCCTGGACAGGGCAGGGGAGCAGTTCTTC.

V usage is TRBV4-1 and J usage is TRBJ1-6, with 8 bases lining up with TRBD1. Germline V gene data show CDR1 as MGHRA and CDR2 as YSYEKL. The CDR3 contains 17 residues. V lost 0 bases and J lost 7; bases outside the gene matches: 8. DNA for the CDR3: TGCGCCAGCAGCCAAGAACCCCGGACAGGGTCAAATTCACCCCTCCACTTT. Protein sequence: CASSQEPRTGSNSPLHF.

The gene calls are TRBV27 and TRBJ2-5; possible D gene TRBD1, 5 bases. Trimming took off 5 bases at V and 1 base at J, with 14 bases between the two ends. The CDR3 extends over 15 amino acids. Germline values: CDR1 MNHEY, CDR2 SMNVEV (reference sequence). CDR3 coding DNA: TGTGCCAGCAGTGTGGCAGGCAGGGCCCAAGAGACCCAGTACTTC. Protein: CASSVAGRAQETQYF.

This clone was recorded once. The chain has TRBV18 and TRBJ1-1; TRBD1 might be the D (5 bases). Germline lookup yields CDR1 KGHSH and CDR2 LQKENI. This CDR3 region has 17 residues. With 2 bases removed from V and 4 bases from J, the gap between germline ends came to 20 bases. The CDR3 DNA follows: TGTGCCAGCTCACCAACCCATCCACAGGTGCGAAGCACTGAAGCTTTCTTT. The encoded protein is CASSPTHPQVRSTEAFF.

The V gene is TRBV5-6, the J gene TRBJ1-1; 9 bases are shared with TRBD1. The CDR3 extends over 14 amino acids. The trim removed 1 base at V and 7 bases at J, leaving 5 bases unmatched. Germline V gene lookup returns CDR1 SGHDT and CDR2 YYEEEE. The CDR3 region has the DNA TGTGCCAGCAGCTTGTCCGACAGGGGGGGTGAAGCTTTCTTT. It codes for CASSLSDRGGEAFF.

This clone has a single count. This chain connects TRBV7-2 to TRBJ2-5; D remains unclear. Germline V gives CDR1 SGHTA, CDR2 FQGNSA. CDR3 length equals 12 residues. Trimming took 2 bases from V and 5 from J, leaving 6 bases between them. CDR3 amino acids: CASSLFGETQYF. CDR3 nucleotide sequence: TGTGCCAGCAGCTTATTCGGGGAGACCCAGTACTTC.

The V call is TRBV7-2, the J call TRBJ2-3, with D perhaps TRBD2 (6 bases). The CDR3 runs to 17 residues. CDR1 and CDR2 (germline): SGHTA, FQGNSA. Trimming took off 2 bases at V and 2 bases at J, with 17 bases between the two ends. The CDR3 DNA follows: TGTGCCAGCAGCTTAACCGCGGGCGGGGTTATCACAGATACGCAGTATTTT. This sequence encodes CASSLTAGGVITDTQYF.

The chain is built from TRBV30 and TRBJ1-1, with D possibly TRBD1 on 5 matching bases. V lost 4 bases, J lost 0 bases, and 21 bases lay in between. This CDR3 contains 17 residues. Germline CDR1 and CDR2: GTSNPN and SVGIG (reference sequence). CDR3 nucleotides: TGTGCCTGGACCCTCCAAAGGATTTCGGACATGAACACTGAAGCTTTCTTT. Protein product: CAWTLQRISDMNTEAFF.

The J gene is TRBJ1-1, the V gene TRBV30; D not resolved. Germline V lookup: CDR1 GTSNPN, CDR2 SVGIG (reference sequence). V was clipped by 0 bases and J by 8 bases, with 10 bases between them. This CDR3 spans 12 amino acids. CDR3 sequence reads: CAWSVGASEAFF. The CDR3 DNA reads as TGTGCCTGGAGTGTGGGAGCCAGCGAAGCTTTCTTT.

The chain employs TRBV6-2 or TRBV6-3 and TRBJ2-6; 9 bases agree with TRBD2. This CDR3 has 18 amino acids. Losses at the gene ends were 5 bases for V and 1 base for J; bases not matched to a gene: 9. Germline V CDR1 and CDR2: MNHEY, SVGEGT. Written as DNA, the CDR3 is TGTGCCAGCAGTGCCCTCGCGGGGGGGTTGTCTGGGGCCAACGTCCTGACTTTC. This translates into CASSALAGGLSGANVLTF.

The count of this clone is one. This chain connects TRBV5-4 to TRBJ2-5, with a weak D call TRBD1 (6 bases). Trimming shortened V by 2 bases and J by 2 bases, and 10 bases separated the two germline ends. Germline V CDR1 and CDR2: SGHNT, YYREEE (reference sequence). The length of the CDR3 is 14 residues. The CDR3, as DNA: TGTGCCAGCAGCTTTAAGACAGGTCAAGAGACCCAGTACTTC. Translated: CASSFKTGQETQYF.

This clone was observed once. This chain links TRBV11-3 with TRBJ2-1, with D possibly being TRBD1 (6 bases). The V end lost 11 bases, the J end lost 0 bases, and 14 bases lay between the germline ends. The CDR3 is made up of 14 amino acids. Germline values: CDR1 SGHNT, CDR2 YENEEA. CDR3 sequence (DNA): TGTGCCGAACAGGGTGAGGGCTCCTACAATGAGCAGTTCTTC. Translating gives CAEQGEGSYNEQFF.

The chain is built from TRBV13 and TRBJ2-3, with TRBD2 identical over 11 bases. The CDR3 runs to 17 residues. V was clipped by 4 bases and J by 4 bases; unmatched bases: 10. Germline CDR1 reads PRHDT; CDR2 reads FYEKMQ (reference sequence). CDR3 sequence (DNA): TGTGCCAGCAGCTACCGATTAGCGGGGGGGGGCGCAGATACGCAGTATTTT. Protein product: CASSYRLAGGGADTQYF.

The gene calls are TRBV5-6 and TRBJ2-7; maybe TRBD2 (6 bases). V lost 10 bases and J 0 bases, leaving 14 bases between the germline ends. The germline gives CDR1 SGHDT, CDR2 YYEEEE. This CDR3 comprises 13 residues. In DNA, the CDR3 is TGTGCCGGGAGGCATTGGTTCTCCTACGAGCAGTACTTC. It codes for CAGRHWFSYEQYF.

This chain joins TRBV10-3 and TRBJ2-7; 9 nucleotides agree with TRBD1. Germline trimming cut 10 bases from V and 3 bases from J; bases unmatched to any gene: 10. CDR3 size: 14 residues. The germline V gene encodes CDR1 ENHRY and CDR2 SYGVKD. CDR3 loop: CATQDRGTLYEQYF. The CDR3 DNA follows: TGTGCCACCCAGGACAGGGGAACCCTCTACGAGCAGTACTTC.